These T cell receptor beta chains were read from a single sample in a study of PD-1 blockade in mismatch repair-deficient tumors. TCRdb's table, derived via immunoSEQ multiplex PCR, lists solely in-frame clones and lacks some. Of 15,000 to 20,000 clones listed, 84% were seen once; the top ten hold around 1.6%. The sequences come from PBMCs, collected approximately five months after starting pembrolizumab. The receptors originated from an adult with mismatch repair-deficient cancer. CDR3s leave out the opening cysteine and the closing phenylalanine or tryptophan. Fields, in order: V gene, D gene, J gene, CDR3 protein. D genes are given only for firm matches.

V: TRBV2
D: TRBD1
J: TRBJ1-4
CDR3: ASSGPGGREKLF

V: TRBV6-6
D: -
J: TRBJ2-1
CDR3: ASSYSGRYNEQF

V: TRBV19
D: -
J: TRBJ1-2
CDR3: ASSILGRDYGYT

V: TRBV7-9
D: TRBD2
J: TRBJ2-3
CDR3: ASSLARSGRADTQY

V: TRBV28
D: -
J: TRBJ1-6
CDR3: ASSTNQGSAPLH

V: TRBV29-1
D: TRBD2
J: TRBJ2-1
CDR3: SVGLGLAGRDEQF

V: TRBV15
D: -
J: TRBJ2-3
CDR3: ATSRVLGGDTQY

V: TRBV28
D: TRBD1
J: TRBJ1-2
CDR3: ASSFPGTGRYGYT

V: TRBV4-2
D: -
J: TRBJ1-4
CDR3: ASSVGGGNEKLF

V: TRBV5-1
D: -
J: TRBJ2-7
CDR3: ASSLDWTTSYEQY